Following are 31 T cell receptor beta chains from one sample sequenced in a study of T-cell reconstitution after alpha-beta-depleted transplantation in children. The authors prepared the TCRbeta library with unique molecular identifiers. In TCRdb, the PCR reads were re-called with MiXCR into one record per CDR3 protein. The table records about 640,000 distinct CDR3 sequences, roughly 15% of them present only once. The sequencing used PBMCs from the stem cell graft donor, collected from the stem cell graft. These receptors came from a human donor who donated a stem cell graft to a child with acute myeloid leukemia.

The J gene is TRBJ1-4, the V gene TRBV4-1; D uncertain. This CDR3 is built from 14 residues. In germline, CDR1 is MGHRA, CDR2 YSYEKL. V gave up 10 bases and J gave up 3 bases, with 15 bases separating them. The CDR3 nucleotides are TGCGCCAAAAAGAAGCAGGTACCTAATGAAAAACTGTTTTTT. It encodes CAKKKQVPNEKLFF.

The chain is built from TRBV6-2 or TRBV6-3 and TRBJ1-1; D unclear. Germline CDR1 reads MNHEY; CDR2 reads SVGEGT. V was cut by 0 bases and J by 6 bases, with 8 bases left in between. This CDR3 spans 13 amino acids. The chain's CDR3 is CASSYSLTPEAFF. CDR3 sequence (DNA): TGTGCCAGCAGTTACTCACTGACCCCTGAAGCTTTCTTT.

V gene TRBV4-3 combines with J gene TRBJ2-5; a weak D match, TRBD2 (5 bases). CDR1 is LGHNA, CDR2 YSLEER, per germline. The CDR3 contains 15 residues. V was pared by 5 bases and J by 7 bases, with 20 bases between. As DNA, the CDR3 is TGCGCCAGCAGCTCAACAGTAGGACTCCCCCCGACCCAGTACTTC. The encoded protein is CASSSTVGLPPTQYF.

The DNA for the CDR3 is TGTGCCAGCAGTCCCGGGACAAGGATTAGCTCCTATAATTCACCCCTCCACTTT. It translates to CASSPGTRISSYNSPLHF. V gene TRBV6-1 combines with J gene TRBJ1-6; perhaps TRBD1 as D (6 bases). V gave up 5 bases and J gave up 0 bases, with 17 bases separating them. Germline CDR1 reads MNHNS; CDR2 reads SASEGT. This CDR3 has 18 residues.

This chain uses TRBV12-3 or TRBV12-4 with TRBJ2-3; 10 bases match TRBD2. After removal of 2 bases from V and 1 base from J, the junction contained 3 bases not matched to a gene. This CDR3 has 16 residues. The CDR3 here is CASSLPTSGRTDTQYF. The CDR3 coding sequence is TGTGCCAGCAGTTTACCGACTAGCGGGCGCACAGATACGCAGTATTTT.

For this clonotype: A much larger clone differs from this one at a single base, so this may be a read error. The rearrangement joins TRBV20-1 to TRBJ1-2; D unresolved. This CDR3 spans 13 amino acids. Trimming shortened V by 2 bases and J by 4 bases, and 11 bases separated the two germline ends. Germline lookup yields CDR1 DFQATT and CDR2 SNEGSKA (reference sequence). For the CDR3, the DNA is TGCAGTGCTAGACGCAGCGGCAGCTATGGCTACACCTTC. This encodes CSARRSGSYGYTF.

The sample holds many counts of this clonotype. The chain recombines TRBV30 with TRBJ2-7; D uncertain. Trimming pared 0 bases from V and 12 bases from J, leaving 12 bases between. Germline values: CDR1 GTSNPN, CDR2 SVGIG (reference sequence). CDR3 length: 11 amino acids. The CDR3 DNA follows: TGTGCCTGGAGTGTCTCGGACGTAGGGTACTTC. Protein sequence: CAWSVSDVGYF.

The chain joins TRBV11-2 to TRBJ2-5; 8 bases align to TRBD2. CDR1 is SGHAT and CDR2 is FQNNGV in the germline V gene. This CDR3 is 16 amino acids long. Unmatched junction bases numbered 9, after V lost 1 base and J lost 5 bases. CDR3 sequence: CASSLGGAGELETQYF. The DNA of the CDR3 is TGTGCCAGCAGCTTAGGGGGAGCGGGGGAGTTGGAGACCCAGTACTTC.

This clonotype was detected many times. The chain uses TRBV7-6 and TRBJ2-3; D is unclear. V lost 2 bases and J 0 bases, leaving 3 bases between the germline ends. This CDR3 is built from 13 residues. Germline values: CDR1 SGHVS, CDR2 FNYEAQ. CDR3 sequence (DNA): TGTGCCAGCAGCTTAAAGAGCACAGATACGCAGTATTTT. Translated, it gives CASSLKSTDTQYF.

This clonotype was detected many times. This chain joins TRBV20-1 and TRBJ1-5; no definite D call. From germline, CDR1 is DFQATT and CDR2 SNEGSKA (reference sequence). V lost 2 bases, J lost 4 bases, and 6 bases lay in between. This CDR3 has 12 amino acids. The chain's CDR3 is CSARRENQPQHF. The DNA for the CDR3 is TGCAGTGCTAGACGGGAGAATCAGCCCCAGCATTTT.

Regarding this clonotype: An end of the junction differs from the germline gene, which may be a read error. The chain recombines TRBV28 with TRBJ2-3; either TRBD1 or TRBD2 may supply D (6 bases each). This CDR3 region has 14 residues. Germline V lookup: CDR1 MDHEN, CDR2 SYDVKM. In DNA form, the CDR3 reads TGTGCCAGCAGCACCCTGGGGGGCACAAATACGCAGTATTTT. Protein: CASSTLGGTNTQYF.

The J gene is TRBJ1-5, the V gene TRBV15, with a possible D match to TRBD1 (5 bases). With 5 bases removed from V and 5 bases from J, the gap between germline ends came to 16 bases. The CDR3 spans 15 residues. CDR1 is LNHNV, CDR2 YYDKDF, per germline (reference sequence). The chain's CDR3 is CATSRVGASDQPQHF. CDR3 nucleotide sequence: TGTGCCACCAGCCGGGTTGGGGCCTCGGATCAGCCCCAGCATTTT.

The V and J genes are TRBV20-1 and TRBJ2-5; 10 bases are a match to TRBD2. Per the germline V gene, CDR1 is DFQATT and CDR2 is SNEGSKA (reference sequence). V lost 0 bases and J lost 1; bases outside the gene matches: 5. CDR3 size: 16 residues. CDR3 DNA sequence: TGCAGTGCTAGAGATCCAGCGGGGGGGTTCCAAGAGACCCAGTACTTC. Amino acids: CSARDPAGGFQETQYF.

This clonotype was seen ten or more times. The chain recombines TRBV5-6 with TRBJ2-1, with D perhaps TRBD1 or TRBD2 (6 bases each). Germline V gene lookup returns CDR1 SGHDT and CDR2 YYEEEE. Trimming pared 0 bases from V and 9 bases from J, leaving 10 bases between. The CDR3 totals 13 residues. The CDR3, as DNA: TGTGCCAGCAGCTTGGCCGGGGGCCCTGAGCAGTTCTTC. Its translation is CASSLAGGPEQFF.

This clonotype came up a few times. V gene TRBV6-1 combines with J gene TRBJ2-1; TRBD2 matches at 10 bases. J lost 4 bases, V lost 6 bases, and 6 bases had no gene match. The CDR3 is 15 residues long. Germline V lookup: CDR1 MNHNS, CDR2 SASEGT. The CDR3 loop reads CASSVERGGYNEQFF. CDR3 in DNA: TGTGCCAGCAGCGTAGAGCGGGGGGGTTACAATGAGCAGTTCTTC.

This chain connects TRBV13 to TRBJ1-1; perhaps TRBD1 as D (5 bases). Germline CDR1 reads PRHDT; CDR2 reads FYEKMQ (reference sequence). Trimming pared 5 bases from V and 3 bases from J, leaving 16 bases between. This CDR3 is 15 amino acids long. The CDR3, as DNA: TGTGCCAGCAGCCATCCACGAGGGGTCGACACTGAAGCTTTCTTT. It translates to CASSHPRGVDTEAFF.

This clonotype has just a few counts. V usage is TRBV7-9 and J usage is TRBJ1-2; tentative D call: TRBD1 (5 bases). Germline V lookup: CDR1 SEHNR, CDR2 FQNEAQ (reference sequence). V was shortened by 4 bases and J by 8 bases, with 14 bases between the two germline ends. The CDR3 is 13 residues long. CDR3 bases: TGTGCCAGCAGCTGGAGGCCGGGGGAGGGCTACACCTTC. Protein product: CASSWRPGEGYTF.

As to this clonotype: This may arise from a read error, as a much more abundant clone is one base away. As the CDR3 is not closed by the conserved phenylalanine or tryptophan, this likely results from a read error. The CDR3 protein is CASSTGQGVEQFL. As DNA, the CDR3 is TGTGCCAGCAGCACCGGCCAGGGGGTTGAGCAGTTCCTC. This rearrangement joins TRBV6-1 to TRBJ2-1; 7 bases are shared with TRBD1. This CDR3 is 13 amino acids long. Looked up from germline, CDR1 is MNHNS and CDR2 is SASEGT. V shed 6 bases, J shed 9 bases, and the junction held 8 bases outside the gene matches.

This clonotype appeared many times. The chain combines TRBV20-1 with TRBJ2-2; the match to TRBD2 covers 12 bases. The germline V gene encodes CDR1 DFQATT and CDR2 SNEGSKA (reference sequence). The CDR3 has 15 amino acids. After removal of 5 bases from V and 7 bases from J, the junction contained 8 bases not matched to a gene. DNA for the CDR3: TGCAGTGCTCGACGACTAGCGGGGGACAGCGGGGAGCTGTTTTTT. Amino acid sequence: CSARRLAGDSGELFF.

This clonotype was seen more than once but under ten times. Being one base from a much bigger clone, this may be a read error. This chain joins TRBV12-3 or TRBV12-4 and TRBJ2-1; 12 nucleotides align to TRBD2. CDR3 length: 15 residues. The ends lost 2 bases at V and 6 bases at J; junction bases unmatched: 2. Here the CDR3 DNA reads TGTGCCAGCAGTTTAACTAGCGGGGGGTTCAATGAGCAGTTCTTC. It specifies CASSLTSGGFNEQFF.

V gene TRBV15 combines with J gene TRBJ2-3; possible D gene TRBD1, 5 bases. The ends were cut back, 7 bases at V and 4 bases at J, with 12 bases in the middle. CDR3 size: 13 residues. Germline CDR1 is LNHNV and CDR2 is YYDKDF (reference sequence). CDR3 coding DNA: TGTGCCACCACCAGGGTAGGGTCAGATACGCAGTATTTT. Protein product: CATTRVGSDTQYF.

This clonotype came up a few times. The chain couples TRBV20-1 to TRBJ2-3; 8 bases fit TRBD2. Germline V gene sequence: CDR1 DFQATT, CDR2 SNEGSKA (reference sequence). The junction had 7 bases not matched to a gene; V was cut back by 2 bases and J by 0 bases. The CDR3 extends over 16 amino acids. The CDR3 region has the DNA TGCAGTGCTAGACCACCCGGGACTAGGAGCACAGATACGCAGTATTTT. This codes for CSARPPGTRSTDTQYF.

This clonotype was observed at least ten times. The J gene is TRBJ1-1, the V gene TRBV28, with a weak D call TRBD1 (5 bases). This CDR3 has 14 residues. V was clipped by 7 bases and J by 1 base, with 13 bases between them. Germline values: CDR1 MDHEN, CDR2 SYDVKM. Here the CDR3 reads CASKLTAPNTEAFF. CDR3 DNA: TGTGCCAGCAAACTGACAGCTCCGAACACTGAAGCTTTCTTT.

The chain has TRBV25-1 and TRBJ1-3; 8 bases are shared with TRBD1. The CDR3 is made up of 16 amino acids. The germline V gene encodes CDR1 MGHDK and CDR2 SYGVNS. Trimming took 6 bases from V and 4 from J; bases not matched to a gene: 11. CDR3 sequence reads: CASSVSGTGMGNTIYF. For the CDR3, the DNA is TGTGCCAGCAGCGTCTCCGGGACAGGAATGGGAAACACCATATATTTT.

This chain links TRBV12-3 or TRBV12-4 with TRBJ1-5; D perhaps matches TRBD1 (6 bases). Trimming took 1 base from V and 3 from J, leaving 10 bases between them. This CDR3 region has 15 residues. The CDR3 DNA sequence: TGTGCCAGCAGTTTAGACAGGGAACCCAATCAGCCCCAGCATTTT. This translates into CASSLDREPNQPQHF.

This clonotype was recorded a few times. The gene calls are TRBV7-9 and TRBJ1-3; D is ambiguous. Germline CDR1 and CDR2: SEHNR and FQNEAQ (reference sequence). The CDR3 consists of 14 residues. Between the trimmed V and J ends, which lost 5 bases and 3 bases, there was a span of 11 bases. Written as DNA, the CDR3 is TGTGCCAGCAGCCCCAGGACGTATGGAAACACCATATATTTT. This codes for CASSPRTYGNTIYF.

The table lists this clonotype with many counts. J is TRBJ2-7 and V is TRBV12-3 or TRBV12-4; 9 bases agree with TRBD1. The CDR3 totals 14 residues. V shed 4 bases, J shed 2 bases, and the junction held 3 bases outside the gene matches. The CDR3 reads CASSSDRGPYEQYF. CDR3 DNA: TGTGCCAGCAGTTCGGACAGGGGACCCTACGAGCAGTACTTC.

This clonotype has a handful of counts. This sequence joins TRBV5-1 and TRBJ2-5; the D gene could be TRBD1 or TRBD2 (6 bases each). Germline CDR1 reads SGHRS; CDR2 reads YFSETQ. V dropped 1 base and J dropped 2 bases, with 15 bases sitting between them. This CDR3 is 16 amino acids long. The CDR3 reads CASSLSAGGWQETQYF. The CDR3 nucleotides are TGCGCCAGCAGCTTGTCCGCCGGGGGCTGGCAAGAGACCCAGTACTTC. The full variable domain, with the rest looked up from reference TRBV5-1 and TRBJ2-5, is KAGVTQTPRYLIKTRGQQVTLSCSPISGHRSVSWYQQTPGQGLQFLFEYFSETQRNKGNFPGRFSGRQFSNSRSEMNVSTLELGDSALYLCASSLSAGGWQETQYFGPGTRLLVL.

For the CDR3, the DNA is TGTGCCAGCAGTTTAAAGCTAGGGGAAAAACTGTTTTTT. This encodes CASSLKLGEKLFF. The chain uses TRBV12-3 or TRBV12-4 and TRBJ1-4; D ambiguous. CDR3 size: 13 residues. V lost 2 bases and J 8 bases, leaving 9 bases between the germline ends.

This clonotype appeared many times. The genes are TRBV20-1 and TRBJ1-3; D gene ambiguous. Trimming shortened V by 6 bases and J by 0 bases, and 6 bases separated the two germline ends. This CDR3 has 12 amino acids. Looked up from germline, CDR1 is DFQATT and CDR2 is SNEGSKA (reference sequence). CDR3 protein: CSAPNSGNTIYF. CDR3 nucleotides: TGCAGTGCCCCTAACTCTGGAAACACCATATATTTT.

Notes on this clonotype: Its ends do not fully match the called genes, so a read error is possible. The chain couples TRBV12-3 or TRBV12-4 to TRBJ2-4; the D gene could be TRBD1 or TRBD2 (5 bases each). This CDR3 spans 19 amino acids. CDR3 sequence: CACSLRDRGLLVAKNIQYF. The CDR3 DNA follows: TGTGCCTGCAGCCTCCGGGACCGCGGCTTACTAGTAGCCAAAAACATTCAGTACTTC.